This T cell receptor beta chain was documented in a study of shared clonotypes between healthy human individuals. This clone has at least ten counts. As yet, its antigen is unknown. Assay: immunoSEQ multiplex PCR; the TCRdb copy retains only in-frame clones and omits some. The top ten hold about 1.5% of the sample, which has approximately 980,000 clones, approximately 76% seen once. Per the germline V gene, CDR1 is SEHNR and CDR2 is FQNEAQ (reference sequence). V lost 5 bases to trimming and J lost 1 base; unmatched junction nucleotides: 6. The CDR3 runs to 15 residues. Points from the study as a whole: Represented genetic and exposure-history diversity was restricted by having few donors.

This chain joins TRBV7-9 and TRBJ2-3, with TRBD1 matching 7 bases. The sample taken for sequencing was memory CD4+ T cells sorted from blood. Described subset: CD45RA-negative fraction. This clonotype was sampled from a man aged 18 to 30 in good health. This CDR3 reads CASSRGQPRTDTQYF. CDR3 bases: TGTGCCAGCAGCCGGGGACAGCCCCGCACAGATACGCAGTATTTT.